Below, 8 T cell receptor beta chains from the same sample are listed, as sequenced in a study of T cell changes during pregnancy in multiple sclerosis. Sequencing used immunoSEQ multiplex PCR; TCRdb keeps in-frame clones, though not all of them. The sample records about 80,000 clones, 92% being singletons. Sample: peripheral blood, taken before pregnancy. The receptors shown here come from a female donor with multiple sclerosis, enrolled in a pregnancy study.

The chain combines TRBV5-4 with TRBJ1-1; 8 bases fit TRBD1. CDR1 and CDR2 from the germline V gene are SGHNT and YYREEE (reference sequence). The CDR3 is 15 residues long. The trim removed 0 bases at V and 0 bases at J, leaving 1 base unmatched. The DNA of the CDR3 is TGTGCCAGCAGCTTGGGGACAGGGATGAACACTGAAGCTTTCTTT. This encodes CASSLGTGMNTEAFF.

This clone has just one count. The rearrangement uses TRBV14 and TRBJ2-1; D call uncertain. CDR1 is SGHDN, CDR2 FVKESK, per germline. This CDR3 contains 13 residues. V was pared by 0 bases and J by 10 bases, with 10 bases between. The DNA of the CDR3 is TGTGCCAGCAGCCAAGATCTTGTCCTGGAGCAGTTCTTC. Amino acids: CASSQDLVLEQFF.

The chain employs TRBV5-4 and TRBJ1-1, with D unclear. V lost 2 bases, J lost 0 bases, and 11 bases lay in between. Per germline, CDR1 SGHNT and CDR2 YYREEE (reference sequence). This CDR3 region has 15 residues. CDR3 in amino acids: CASSLRKQMNTEAFF. The CDR3 DNA follows: TGTGCCAGCAGCTTACGTAAACAGATGAACACTGAAGCTTTCTTT.

The gene calls are TRBV28 and TRBJ1-2; 8 nucleotides align to TRBD1. The CDR3 contains 13 residues. V lost 3 bases and J lost 7; bases outside the gene matches: 4. Germline V lookup: CDR1 MDHEN, CDR2 SYDVKM. CDR3 protein: CASSFSGGGGYTF. Written as DNA, the CDR3 is TGTGCCAGCAGTTTCTCAGGGGGCGGTGGCTACACCTTC.

J is TRBJ1-1 and V is TRBV6-6, with unresolved D. The V gene lost 8 bases and the J gene lost 8 bases, with 15 bases spanning the gap. CDR3 length equals 12 residues. Germline V gene data show CDR1 as MNHNY and CDR2 as SVGAGI (reference sequence). The chain's CDR3 is CASGTPAGEAFF. The CDR3 nucleotides are TGTGCCAGCGGTACCCCGGCGGGCGAAGCTTTCTTT.

This clone came up once. The chain employs TRBV28 and TRBJ2-1, with 10 bases fitting TRBD2. CDR1 and CDR2 (germline): MDHEN, SYDVKM. CDR3 length equals 18 residues. Losses at the gene ends were 5 bases for V and 7 bases for J; bases not matched to a gene: 17. CDR3 nucleotide sequence: TGTGCCAGCAGTCCGCGGTGGAAGAGCGGGAGGGCCGATAATGAGCAGTTCTTC. Its translation is CASSPRWKSGRADNEQFF.

This clone was observed once. The rearrangement uses TRBV28 and TRBJ1-2; no definite D call. Deletions cut 6 bases from V and 4 bases from J, with 18 bases between. Germline V lookup: CDR1 MDHEN, CDR2 SYDVKM. This CDR3 has 15 amino acids. CDR3 loop: CASSPPREEAYGYTF. CDR3 nucleotides: TGTGCCAGCAGCCCCCCCCGAGAGGAAGCCTATGGCTACACCTTC.

This chain connects TRBV10-3 to TRBJ2-7; D is ambiguous. Germline CDR1 and CDR2: ENHRY and SYGVKD. The V and J ends lost 10 bases and 1 base respectively, with 14 bases between them. This CDR3 is 13 amino acids long. The CDR3: CATHTEMSYEQYF. The CDR3 nucleotides read TGTGCCACCCATACAGAGATGTCCTACGAGCAGTACTTC.